The clone carrying this T cell receptor beta chain was recorded once. The antigen remains unidentified. The source of the sample is a study of OX40 agonist ivuxolimab in advanced cancers. Study overall: Each dose-escalation patient presented with hepatocellular carcinoma, melanoma, renal cell or head and neck cancer. Whole-study findings and limits: Expanded peripheral T cell antigen specificity was not determined. In a subset of nonresponders, normalized T-cell clonal expansion was also low. With doses of 0.1 to 3.0 mg/kg, CD4+ and CD8+ blood T cells had undergone clonal expansion by week 6.

Only in-frame clones appear in the TCRdb table, and some are missing; sequencing was by immunoSEQ multiplex PCR. The sample has over 60,000 clones, around 89% seen once; the top ten hold about 4%. The V end was cut by 0 bases, the J end by 9 bases, with 9 bases between. The CDR3 has 13 residues. Germline-derived CDR1 and CDR2 are SGHRS and YFSETQ. The genes are TRBV5-1 and TRBJ2-2, with D hard to call. This material consisted of CD4+ or CD8+ T cells sorted from blood, taken in a trial of the OX40 agonist ivuxolimab. The receptor was isolated from an adult with an advanced solid tumor such as melanoma, head and neck, liver or kidney cancer. CDR3: CASSLGVGRELFF. CDR3 nucleotides: TGCGCCAGCAGCTTGGGAGTCGGGCGGGAGCTGTTTTTT.